The rows below give T cell receptor beta chains drawn from one sample of a study of graft-versus-host responses after intestinal transplantation. Profiling relied on immunoSEQ multiplex PCR, and the TCRdb table lists in-frame clones only, not all of them. The sample holds about 63,000 clones, 89% seen once. This sample comprised ileum tissue, obtained more than 350 days after transplant. These receptors came from a human patient who received an intestinal transplant, so some T cells may come from the graft donor. Each CDR3 is given with its conserved first and last residue. A D gene is named only where the DNA matches it firmly. Where a row states a size, it is once, few, many or the class of an expanded clone; other rows omit it.

d_call	v_call	clone_size	j_call	cdr3_nt	cdr3_aa
NA	TRBV15	NA	TRBJ2-6	TGTGCCACCAGCAGAGATCTTAACGGGGCAAAAGGGGCCAACGTCCTGACTTTC	CATSRDLNGAKGANVLTF
NA	TRBV12-5	NA	TRBJ2-2	TGTGCTAGTGGTTTGTCCCTCGGTGACAGGAACACCGGGGAGCTGTTTTTT	CASGLSLGDRNTGELFF
TRBD1	TRBV5-1	NA	TRBJ2-5	TGCGCCAGCAGCTTCGCCCTCGGACAGGGTGGCAGGGAGACCCAGTACTTC	CASSFALGQGGRETQYF
NA	TRBV28	NA	TRBJ1-3	TGTGCCAGCACGGTAACAGGGACCCACTTCTCTGGAAACACCATATATTTT	CASTVTGTHFSGNTIYF
NA	TRBV5-5	NA	TRBJ1-1	TGTGCCAGCAGCTCGGACTTGAACACTGAAGCTTTCTTT	CASSSDLNTEAFF
NA	TRBV29-1	NA	TRBJ2-3	TGCAGCGTTGAGGAGGGGGGGCGGGCCACAGATACGCAGTATTTT	CSVEEGGRATDTQYF
TRBD2	TRBV6-4	NA	TRBJ2-1	TGTGCCAGCAGTGACAGCGGGGGGGCCAATGAGCAGTTCTTC	CASSDSGGANEQFF
NA	TRBV7-9	few	TRBJ2-7	TGTGCCAGCAGCTTCGAGGATGTAGGGTACGAGCAGTACTTC	CASSFEDVGYEQYF
NA	TRBV28	NA	TRBJ1-2	TGTGCCAGCAGTTTGAGCCACTCCTATGGCTACACCTTC	CASSLSHSYGYTF
NA	TRBV7-9	once	TRBJ1-1	TGTGCCAGCAGCATCACCTCCGGACCGGCGGGCACTGAAGCTTTCTTT	CASSITSGPAGTEAFF
NA	TRBV6-1	once	TRBJ2-3	TGTGCCAGCAGTGATGAACTTGCGATAGATACGCAGTATTTT	CASSDELAIDTQYF
TRBD2	TRBV4-1	NA	TRBJ2-5	TGCGCCAGCAGCTTCATAGCGGGGGGGCAGGAGACCCAGTACTTC	CASSFIAGGQETQYF
TRBD2	TRBV29-1	NA	TRBJ2-1	TGCAGCGTTGAGCGGGAGAGCTCCTACAATGAGCAGTTCTTC	CSVERESSYNEQFF
NA	TRBV2	NA	TRBJ2-7	TGTGCCAGCTCCGATCAAACTCAGGGACCCTACGAGCAGTACTTC	CASSDQTQGPYEQYF
TRBD1	TRBV10-3	NA	TRBJ2-1	TGTGCCATCAGTGTAGGGACAGGCGCCTACAATGAGCAGTTCTTC	CAISVGTGAYNEQFF
TRBD1	TRBV23-1	NA	TRBJ2-5	TGCGCCAGCAGTCAATCAGAGCCGGGACAGGGGGCAATTGAGACCCAGTACTTC	CASSQSEPGQGAIETQYF
NA	TRBV30	once	TRBJ1-1	TGTGCCTGGAGTGCCAGGCGCGCTGAAGCTTTCTTT	CAWSARRAEAFF
NA	TRBV6-5	once	TRBJ1-2	TGTGCCAGCAGTTACTTTCAGGGTGAGATGGATGGCTACACCTTC	CASSYFQGEMDGYTF
NA	TRBV2	NA	TRBJ1-2	TGTGCCAGCAGTGGGGCGGGCTATGGCTACACCTTC	CASSGAGYGYTF
NA	TRBV5-1	NA	TRBJ2-7	TGCGCCAGCAGCTTGGAATCAGGGGTGGACGAGCAGTACTTC	CASSLESGVDEQYF
NA	TRBV5-1	NA	TRBJ1-1	TGCGCCAGCAGCTCTCAGGGGTGGCACACTGAAGCTTTCTTT	CASSSQGWHTEAFF
NA	TRBV11-2	NA	TRBJ1-2	TGTGCCAGCAGCTCCCTTTGGTGGGTCTATGGCTACACCTTC	CASSSLWWVYGYTF
TRBD1	TRBV4-1	NA	TRBJ2-2	TGCGCCAGCAGCCAAGTTCCGACAGGGGAGAACACCGGGGAGCTGTTTTTT	CASSQVPTGENTGELFF
NA	TRBV11-2	few	TRBJ2-7	TGTGCCAGCAGCTTAGATCGGGATGCCGACTACGAGCAGTACTTC	CASSLDRDADYEQYF
TRBD2	TRBV28	NA	TRBJ2-1	TGTGCCAGCCTCGGGGGGGAGCAGTTCTTC	CASLGGEQFF
NA	TRBV25-1	NA	TRBJ2-7	TGTGCCAGTGGACAGATAGGCTCCTACGAGCAGTACTTC	CASGQIGSYEQYF
NA	TRBV5-1	NA	TRBJ2-7	TGCGCCAGCAGCTTTATGTTCGGGAGTGGGTACGAGCAGTACTTC	CASSFMFGSGYEQYF
NA	TRBV7-9	NA	TRBJ2-7	TGTGCCAGCAGCTTAGTTTTTGGGCGCGAGCAGTACTTC	CASSLVFGREQYF
NA	TRBV29-1	NA	TRBJ2-3	TGCAGCGTCGAGGGGGGGAGCACAGATACGCAGTATTTT	CSVEGGSTDTQYF
TRBD1	TRBV18	NA	TRBJ2-2	TGTGCCAGCTCGGGGACAGAGAACACCGGGGAGCTGTTTTTT	CASSGTENTGELFF
NA	TRBV4-1	NA	TRBJ2-7	TGCGCCAGCAGCCAAGAGGGAACCTCCTACGAGCAGTACTTC	CASSQEGTSYEQYF
TRBD2	TRBV6-4	few	TRBJ2-3	TGTGCCAGCAGCCCCGTAGCGGGGGGGTCAGATACGCAGTATTTT	CASSPVAGGSDTQYF
NA	TRBV27	NA	TRBJ2-1	TGTGCCAGCAGCCTAGTTGAGAGGGTGATGATTGATGAGCAGTTCTTC	CASSLVERVMIDEQFF
NA	TRBV27	once	TRBJ2-7	TGTGCCAGCAGTTCGACGGGCGTCGACTACGAGCAGTACTTC	CASSSTGVDYEQYF
TRBD1	TRBV5-1	NA	TRBJ2-1	TGCGCCAGCACACAGGGGACCTACAATGAGCAGTTCTTC	CASTQGTYNEQFF
TRBD2	TRBV27	NA	TRBJ2-2	TGTGCCAGCCTATATTTTCGGGGAGGGAATAGGAACACCGGGGAGCTGTTTTTT	CASLYFRGGNRNTGELFF
NA	TRBV28	NA	TRBJ2-7	TGTGCCAGCAGCCCTAGTCCAGGCTCCTACGAGCAGTACTTC	CASSPSPGSYEQYF
NA	TRBV28	few	TRBJ2-7	TGTGCCAGCAGTCCCTCGGACTACGAGCAGTACTTC	CASSPSDYEQYF
NA	TRBV6-6	NA	TRBJ2-7	TGTGCCAGCAGTTACTCGGACAGTTTCTACGAGCAGTACTTC	CASSYSDSFYEQYF
TRBD2	TRBV4-1	NA	TRBJ2-3	TGCGCCAGCAGCCGAGAAGGAACGGGGGGGCGCACAGATACGCAGTATTTT	CASSREGTGGRTDTQYF